This is a list of T cell receptor beta chains from one sample in a study of identical twins. TCRdb redid the calling of the 5' RACE reads with MiXCR, one entry per CDR3 protein. The sample yields about 720,000 distinct CDR3 sequences, 18% seen once. These same records also appear under a second study, on T cells expressing NK-cell markers.

Specimen: PBMCs. Receptors originate from a woman aged 18-30 years in good health. The CDR3 runs from the conserved cysteine through the conserved F or W. The D gene is left open where the match is weak. Size is stated for part of the rows, as once, few or many counts, or as a class when the clone is expanded.

V gene: TRBV20-1; D gene: NA; clone size: NA; CDR3 length: 13; J gene: TRBJ2-3; CDR3 protein: CSARERTPGTQYF; CDR3 DNA: TGCAGTGCTAGGGAGCGGACTCCGGGTACGCAGTATTTT
V gene: TRBV5-6; D gene: NA; clone size: many; CDR3 length: 14; J gene: TRBJ1-2; CDR3 protein: CASSFGEANYGYTF; CDR3 DNA: TGTGCCAGCAGCTTCGGAGAGGCTAACTATGGCTACACCTTC
V gene: TRBV5-5; D gene: TRBD2; clone size: many; CDR3 length: 14; J gene: TRBJ2-7; CDR3 protein: CASSPAGNSYEQYF; CDR3 DNA: TGTGCCAGCAGTCCAGCGGGAAATTCCTACGAGCAGTACTTC
V gene: TRBV7-9; D gene: NA; clone size: few; CDR3 length: 14; J gene: TRBJ1-2; CDR3 protein: CASSLDRTRYGYTF; CDR3 DNA: TGTGCCAGCAGCTTAGACAGGACTCGGTATGGCTACACCTTC
V gene: TRBV20-1; D gene: NA; clone size: few; CDR3 length: 14; J gene: TRBJ2-3; CDR3 protein: CSARAGGYTDTQYF; CDR3 DNA: TGCAGTGCTAGAGCGGGGGGCTACACAGATACGCAGTATTTT
V gene: TRBV10-1; D gene: NA; clone size: few; CDR3 length: 16; J gene: TRBJ2-4; CDR3 protein: CASVVGGQLAKNIQYF; CDR3 DNA: TGCGCCAGCGTGGTGGGGGGGCAACTAGCCAAAAACATTCAGTACTTC
V gene: TRBV29-1; D gene: NA; clone size: NA; CDR3 length: 14; J gene: TRBJ2-3; CDR3 protein: CSVEDALATDTQYF; CDR3 DNA: TGCAGCGTTGAAGACGCGTTGGCCACAGATACGCAGTATTTT
V gene: TRBV15; D gene: NA; clone size: few; CDR3 length: 13; J gene: TRBJ2-7; CDR3 protein: CATSRGGIYEQYF; CDR3 DNA: TGTGCCACCAGCAGAGGTGGAATTTACGAGCAGTACTTC
V gene: TRBV3-1; D gene: NA; clone size: NA; CDR3 length: 15; J gene: TRBJ2-1; CDR3 protein: CASSRREISYNEQFF; CDR3 DNA: TGTGCCAGCAGCCGTCGGGAGATCTCCTACAATGAGCAGTTCTTC
V gene: TRBV20-1; D gene: NA; clone size: NA; CDR3 length: 15; J gene: TRBJ2-3; CDR3 protein: CSARDRASGTDTQYF; CDR3 DNA: TGCAGTGCTAGAGATCGGGCTAGCGGCACAGATACGCAGTATTTT
V gene: TRBV15; D gene: TRBD1; clone size: NA; CDR3 length: 14; J gene: TRBJ1-1; CDR3 protein: CATLGQGASTEAFF; CDR3 DNA: TGTGCCACTCTCGGACAGGGGGCGAGTACTGAAGCTTTCTTT